This T cell receptor (beta chain) was obtained from a study of Ad26.COV2.S vaccination and SARS-CoV-2 variants. Study overall: By the intramuscular route, Ad26.COV2.S was given once, or twice 56 days apart. Study observations and caveats: Placebo recipients and vaccine recipients were similar in non-spike TCR breadth.

Described treatment: about 20 received Ad26.COV2.S at low or high dose, single or two shots; five or six received placebo; per-sample allocation not given. Specimens were obtained on day 63 following the first vaccine or placebo injection. Concerning this clone itself: Its antigen is currently unknown.

The table came from immunoSEQ multiplex PCR; TCRdb's copy has only in-frame clones and leaves some out. Counted here are approximately 400,000 clones, about four fifths occurring once; the ten biggest clones make up approximately 7%. Germline assignment: CDR1 SNHLY and CDR2 FYNNEI. The CDR3 covers 11 residues. The V end lost 1 base, the J end lost 7 bases, and 1 base lay between the germline ends. The source of this sequence is a person aged 18 to 65 who received the Ad26.COV2.S COVID-19 vaccine or a placebo. The chain couples TRBV2 to TRBJ1-4, with D uncertain. The sequenced sample was peripheral blood, obtained in a trial of Ad26.COV2.S vaccine versus placebo. The CDR3 sequence is CASSEGEKLFF. The DNA of the CDR3 is TGTGCCAGCAGTGAAGGTGAAAAACTGTTTTTT.